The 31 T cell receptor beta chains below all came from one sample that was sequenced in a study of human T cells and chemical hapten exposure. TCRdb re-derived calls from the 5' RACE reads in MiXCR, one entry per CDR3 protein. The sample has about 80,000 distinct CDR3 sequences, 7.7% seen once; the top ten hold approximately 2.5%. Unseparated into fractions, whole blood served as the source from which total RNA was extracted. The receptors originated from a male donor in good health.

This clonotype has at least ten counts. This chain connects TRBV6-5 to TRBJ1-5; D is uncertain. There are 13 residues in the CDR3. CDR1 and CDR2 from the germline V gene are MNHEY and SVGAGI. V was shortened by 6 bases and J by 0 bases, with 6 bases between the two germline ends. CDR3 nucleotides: TGTGCCAGCAGCAGTGCTAGCAATCAGCCCCAGCATTTT. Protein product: CASSSASNQPQHF.

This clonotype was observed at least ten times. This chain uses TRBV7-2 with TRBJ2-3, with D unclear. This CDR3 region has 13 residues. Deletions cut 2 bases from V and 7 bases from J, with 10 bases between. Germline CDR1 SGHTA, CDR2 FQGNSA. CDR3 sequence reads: CASSLPDVHTQYF. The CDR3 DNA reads TGTGCCAGCAGCTTACCCGACGTACATACGCAGTATTTT.

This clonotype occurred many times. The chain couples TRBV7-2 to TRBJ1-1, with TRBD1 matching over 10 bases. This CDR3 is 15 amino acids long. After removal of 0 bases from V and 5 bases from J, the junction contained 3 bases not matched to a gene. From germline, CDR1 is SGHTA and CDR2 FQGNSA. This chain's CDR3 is CASSLAGQGQTEAFF. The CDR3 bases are TGTGCCAGCAGCTTAGCGGGACAGGGGCAAACTGAAGCTTTCTTT.

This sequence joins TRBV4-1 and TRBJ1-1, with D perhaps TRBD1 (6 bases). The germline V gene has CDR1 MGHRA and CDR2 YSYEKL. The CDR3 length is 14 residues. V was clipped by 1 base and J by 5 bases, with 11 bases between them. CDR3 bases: TGCGCCAGCAGCCAAGTGGCAGGGGTAACTGAAGCTTTCTTT. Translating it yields CASSQVAGVTEAFF.

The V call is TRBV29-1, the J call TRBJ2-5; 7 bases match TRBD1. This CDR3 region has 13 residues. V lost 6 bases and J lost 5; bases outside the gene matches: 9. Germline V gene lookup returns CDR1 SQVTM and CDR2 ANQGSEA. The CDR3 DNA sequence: TGCAGCGTGGAAAACAGGGGCATGGAGACCCAGTACTTC. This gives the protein CSVENRGMETQYF. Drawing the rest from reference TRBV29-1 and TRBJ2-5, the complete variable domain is SAVISQKPSRDICQRGTSLTIQCQVDSQVTMMFWYRQQPGQSLTLIATANQGSEATYESGFVIDKFPISRPNLTFSTLTVSNMSPEDSSIYLCSVENRGMETQYFGPGTRLLVL.

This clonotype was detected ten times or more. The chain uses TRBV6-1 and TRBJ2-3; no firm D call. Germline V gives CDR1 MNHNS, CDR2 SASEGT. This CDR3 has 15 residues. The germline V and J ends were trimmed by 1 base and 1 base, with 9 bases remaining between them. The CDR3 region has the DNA TGTGCCAGCAGTGAAGGGGCGGTTCGCACAGATACGCAGTATTTT. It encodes CASSEGAVRTDTQYF.

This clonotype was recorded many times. CDR3 amino acids: CASRISGFSMNTEAFF. CDR3 coding DNA: TGTGCCAGCAGAATCTCAGGGTTCTCCATGAACACTGAAGCTTTCTTT. The chain uses TRBV28 and TRBJ1-1, with a weak D call TRBD1 (5 bases). Trimming left V 6 bases short and J 0 bases short, with 17 bases between. This CDR3 has 16 residues. Germline CDR1 MDHEN, CDR2 SYDVKM.

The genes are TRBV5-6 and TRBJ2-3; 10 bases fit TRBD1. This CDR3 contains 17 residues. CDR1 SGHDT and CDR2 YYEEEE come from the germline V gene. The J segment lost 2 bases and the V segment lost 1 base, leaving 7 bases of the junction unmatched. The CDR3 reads CASSLSTGTGVTDTQYF. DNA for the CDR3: TGTGCCAGCAGCTTGAGCACCGGGACAGGGGTCACAGATACGCAGTATTTT.

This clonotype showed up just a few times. The CDR3 nucleotides are TGCGCCAGCAGCCCGGGGAAAGTGTGGGAGCAGTACTTC. This encodes CASSPGKVWEQYF. The V call is TRBV5-1, the J call TRBJ2-7, with D perhaps matching TRBD2 (5 bases). V shed 4 bases and J shed 7 bases, with 15 bases lying between them. Germline V gene data show CDR1 as SGHRS and CDR2 as YFSETQ. The CDR3 runs to 13 residues.

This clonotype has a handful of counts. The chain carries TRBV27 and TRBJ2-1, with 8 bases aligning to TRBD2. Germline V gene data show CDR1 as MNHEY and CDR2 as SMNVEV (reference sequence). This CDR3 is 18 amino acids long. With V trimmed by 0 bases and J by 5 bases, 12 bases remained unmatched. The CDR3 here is CASSLSRILAGVNNEQFF. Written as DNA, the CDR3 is TGTGCCAGCAGTTTATCAAGAATTCTAGCGGGTGTAAACAATGAGCAGTTCTTC.

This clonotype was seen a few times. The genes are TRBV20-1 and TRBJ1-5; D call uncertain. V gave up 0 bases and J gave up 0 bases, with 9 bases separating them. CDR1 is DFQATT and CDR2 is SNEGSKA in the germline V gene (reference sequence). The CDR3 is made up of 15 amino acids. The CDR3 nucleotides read TGCAGTGCTAGAGAAAGAAGTAATAGCAATCAGCCCCAGCATTTT. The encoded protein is CSARERSNSNQPQHF.

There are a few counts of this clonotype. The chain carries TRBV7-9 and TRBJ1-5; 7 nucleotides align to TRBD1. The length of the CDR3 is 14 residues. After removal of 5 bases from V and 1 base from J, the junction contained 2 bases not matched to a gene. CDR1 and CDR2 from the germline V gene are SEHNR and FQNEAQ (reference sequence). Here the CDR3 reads CASSETGSNQPQHF. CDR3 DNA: TGTGCCAGCAGCGAGACAGGGAGCAATCAGCCCCAGCATTTT. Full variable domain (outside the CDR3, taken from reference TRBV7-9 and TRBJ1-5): DTGVSQNPRHKITKRGQNVTFRCDPISEHNRLYWYRQTLGQGPEFLTYFQNEAQLEKSRLLSDRFSAERPKGSFSTLEIQRTEQGDSAMYLCASSETGSNQPQHFGDGTRLSIL.

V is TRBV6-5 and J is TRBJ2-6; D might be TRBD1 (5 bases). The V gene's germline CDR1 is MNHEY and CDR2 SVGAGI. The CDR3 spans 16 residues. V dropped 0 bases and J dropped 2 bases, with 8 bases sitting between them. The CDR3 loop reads CASSYSQVTGANVLTF. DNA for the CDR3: TGTGCCAGCAGTTACTCACAGGTGACTGGGGCCAACGTCCTGACTTTC.

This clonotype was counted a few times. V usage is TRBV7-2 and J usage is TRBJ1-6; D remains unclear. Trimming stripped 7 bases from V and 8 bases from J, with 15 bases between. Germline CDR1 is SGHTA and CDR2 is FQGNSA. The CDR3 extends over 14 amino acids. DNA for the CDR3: TGTGCCAGCACCCTAAGACCTCTCGATTCACCCCTCCACTTT. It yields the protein CASTLRPLDSPLHF.

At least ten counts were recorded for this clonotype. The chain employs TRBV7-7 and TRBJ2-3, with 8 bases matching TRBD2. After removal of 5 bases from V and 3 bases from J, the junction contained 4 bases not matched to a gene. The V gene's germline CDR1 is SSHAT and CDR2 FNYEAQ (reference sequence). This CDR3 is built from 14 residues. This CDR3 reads CASSPGTRTDTQYF. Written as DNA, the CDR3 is TGTGCCAGCAGCCCCGGGACTAGGACAGATACGCAGTATTTT.

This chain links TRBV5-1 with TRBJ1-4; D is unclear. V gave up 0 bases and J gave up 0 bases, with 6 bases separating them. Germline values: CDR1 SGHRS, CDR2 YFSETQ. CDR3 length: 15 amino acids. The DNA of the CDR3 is TGCGCCAGCAGCTTGGTTCCATCAACTAATGAAAAACTGTTTTTT. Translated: CASSLVPSTNEKLFF.

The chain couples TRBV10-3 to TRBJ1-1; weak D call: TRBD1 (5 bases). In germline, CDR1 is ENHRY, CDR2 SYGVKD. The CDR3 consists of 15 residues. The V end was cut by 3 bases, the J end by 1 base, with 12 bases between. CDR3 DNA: TGTGCCATCAGTGAAGGGGCAGGAGCGAACACTGAAGCTTTCTTT. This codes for CAISEGAGANTEAFF.

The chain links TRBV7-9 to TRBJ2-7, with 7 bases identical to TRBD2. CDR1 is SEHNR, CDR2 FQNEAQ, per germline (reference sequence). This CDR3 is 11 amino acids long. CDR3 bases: TGTGCGAGCGGGAACGGGTACGAGCAGTACTTC. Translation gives CASGNGYEQYF.

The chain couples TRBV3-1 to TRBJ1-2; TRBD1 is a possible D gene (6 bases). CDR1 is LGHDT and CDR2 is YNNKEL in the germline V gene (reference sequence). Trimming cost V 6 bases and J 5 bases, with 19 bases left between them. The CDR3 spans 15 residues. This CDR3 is CASSHTTGVPYGYTF. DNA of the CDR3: TGTGCCAGCAGTCACACGACAGGAGTTCCATATGGCTACACCTTC. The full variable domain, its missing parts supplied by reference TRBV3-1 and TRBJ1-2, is DTAVSQTPKYLVTQMGNDKSIKCEQNLGHDTMYWYKQDSKKFLKIMFSYNNKELIINETVPNRFSPKSPDKAHLNLHINSLELGDSAVYFCASSHTTGVPYGYTFGSGTRLTVV.

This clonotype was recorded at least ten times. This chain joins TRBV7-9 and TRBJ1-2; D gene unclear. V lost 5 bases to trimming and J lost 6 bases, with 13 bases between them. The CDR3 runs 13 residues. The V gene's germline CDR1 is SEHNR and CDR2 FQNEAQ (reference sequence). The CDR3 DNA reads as TGTGCCAGCAGCCTTAACTGGGCGGATGGCTACACCTTC. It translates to CASSLNWADGYTF.

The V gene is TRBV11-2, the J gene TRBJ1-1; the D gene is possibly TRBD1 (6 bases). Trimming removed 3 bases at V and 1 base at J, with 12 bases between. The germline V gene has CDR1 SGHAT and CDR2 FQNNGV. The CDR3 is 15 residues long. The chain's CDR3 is CASSFSTGANTEAFF. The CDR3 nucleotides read TGTGCCAGCAGCTTTTCGACAGGTGCGAACACTGAAGCTTTCTTT.

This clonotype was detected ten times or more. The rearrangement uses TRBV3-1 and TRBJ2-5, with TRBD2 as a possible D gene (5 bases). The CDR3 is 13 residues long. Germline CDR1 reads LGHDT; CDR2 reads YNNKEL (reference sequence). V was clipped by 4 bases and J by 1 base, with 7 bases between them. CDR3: CASSPRGQETQYF. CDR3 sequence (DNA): TGTGCCAGCAGCCCCCGGGGCCAAGAGACCCAGTACTTC.

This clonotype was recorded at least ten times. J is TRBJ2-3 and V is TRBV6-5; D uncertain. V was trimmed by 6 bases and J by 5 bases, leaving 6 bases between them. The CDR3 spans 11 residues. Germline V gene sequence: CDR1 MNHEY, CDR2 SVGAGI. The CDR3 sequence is CASRKRDTQYF. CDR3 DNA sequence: TGTGCCAGCAGGAAGAGAGATACGCAGTATTTT.

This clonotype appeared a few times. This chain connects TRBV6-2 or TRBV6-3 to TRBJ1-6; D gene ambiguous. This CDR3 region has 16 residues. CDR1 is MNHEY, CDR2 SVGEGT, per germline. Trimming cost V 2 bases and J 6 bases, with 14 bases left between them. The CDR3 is CASSYPLGRTNSPLHF. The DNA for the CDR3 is TGTGCCAGCAGTTACCCACTCGGACGGACTAATTCACCCCTCCACTTT.

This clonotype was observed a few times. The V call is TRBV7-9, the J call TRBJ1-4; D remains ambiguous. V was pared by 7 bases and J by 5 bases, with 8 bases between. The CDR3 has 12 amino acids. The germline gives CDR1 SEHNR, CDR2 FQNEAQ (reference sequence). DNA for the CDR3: TGTGCCAGCATGAGGCAGAATGAAAAACTGTTTTTT. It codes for CASMRQNEKLFF.

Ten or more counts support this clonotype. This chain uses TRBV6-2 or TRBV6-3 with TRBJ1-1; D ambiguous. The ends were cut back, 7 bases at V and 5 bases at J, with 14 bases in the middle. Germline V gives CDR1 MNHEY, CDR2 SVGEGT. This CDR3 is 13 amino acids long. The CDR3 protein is CASIPVTWTEAFF. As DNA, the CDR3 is TGTGCCAGCATCCCCGTGACTTGGACTGAAGCTTTCTTT.

This CDR3 is CASSLAGQGAYEQFF. The CDR3 region has the DNA TGTGCCAGCAGCTTAGCAGGACAGGGGGCCTATGAGCAGTTCTTC. The chain carries TRBV7-2 and TRBJ2-1; 11 bases are shared with TRBD1. Trimming cost V 0 bases and J 8 bases; bases outside gene matches: 3. Germline V gene data show CDR1 as SGHTA and CDR2 as FQGNSA. The CDR3 is 15 residues long.

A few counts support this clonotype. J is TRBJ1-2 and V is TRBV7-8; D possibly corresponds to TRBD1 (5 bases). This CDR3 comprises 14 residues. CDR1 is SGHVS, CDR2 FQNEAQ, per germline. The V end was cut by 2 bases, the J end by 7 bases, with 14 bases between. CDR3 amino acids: CASSLRAGQSGYTF. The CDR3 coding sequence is TGTGCCAGCAGCTTACGGGCAGGGCAGTCTGGCTACACCTTC. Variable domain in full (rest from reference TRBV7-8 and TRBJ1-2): GAGVSQSPRYKVAKRGQDVALRCDPISGHVSLFWYQQALGQGPEFLTYFQNEAQLDKSGLPSDRFFAERPEGSVSTLKIQRTQQEDSAVYLCASSLRAGQSGYTFGSGTRLTVV.

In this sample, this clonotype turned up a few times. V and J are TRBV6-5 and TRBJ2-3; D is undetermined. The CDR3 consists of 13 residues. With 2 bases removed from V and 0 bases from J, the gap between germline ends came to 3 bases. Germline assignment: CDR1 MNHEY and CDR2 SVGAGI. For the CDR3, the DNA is TGTGCCAGCAGTTACACTAGCACAGATACGCAGTATTTT. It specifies CASSYTSTDTQYF.

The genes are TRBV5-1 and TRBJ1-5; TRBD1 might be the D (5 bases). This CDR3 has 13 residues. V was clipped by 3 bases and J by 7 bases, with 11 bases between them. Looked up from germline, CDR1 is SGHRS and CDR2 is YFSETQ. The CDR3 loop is CASSWDGRQPQHF. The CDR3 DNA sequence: TGCGCCAGCAGCTGGGACGGGAGACAGCCCCAGCATTTT.

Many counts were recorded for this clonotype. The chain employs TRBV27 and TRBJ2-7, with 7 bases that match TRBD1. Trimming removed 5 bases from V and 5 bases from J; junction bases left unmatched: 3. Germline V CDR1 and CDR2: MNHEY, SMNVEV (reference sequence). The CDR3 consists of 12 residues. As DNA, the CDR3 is TGTGCCAGCAGTAAGACAGGGAACGAGCAGTACTTC. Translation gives CASSKTGNEQYF.